These 30 T cell receptor beta chains came from one sample sequenced in a study of cytotoxic CD8 clonotypes in ibrutinib-treated CLL. Profiled with immunoSEQ multiplex PCR; TCRdb holds only in-frame clones, not every one. The sample lists about 150,000 clones, 75% to 80% seen once, with 4.5% to 6.5% in the top ten. The material sequenced was PBMCs, taken after 24 months of ibrutinib treatment. The receptors derive from a human donor with chronic lymphocytic leukemia.

The chain combines TRBV28 with TRBJ1-5; TRBD1 is a possible D gene (6 bases). The germline V and J ends were trimmed by 6 bases and 3 bases, with 18 bases remaining between them. Germline-derived CDR1 and CDR2 are MDHEN and SYDVKM. The CDR3 covers 16 residues. CDR3 protein: CASSSRGRVPNQPQHF. The CDR3 bases are TGTGCCAGCAGCAGCAGGGGCCGGGTACCCAATCAGCCCCAGCATTTT.

This chain joins TRBV7-9 and TRBJ2-5; 8 nucleotides line up with TRBD2. This CDR3 region has 17 residues. Germline V gives CDR1 SEHNR, CDR2 FQNEAQ (reference sequence). V lost 7 bases and J lost 1; bases outside the gene matches: 14. In DNA, the CDR3 is TGTGCCAGCACCAAAGGAGGAGGAGCGGGGGCCCAAGAGACCCAGTACTTC. Its protein is CASTKGGGAGAQETQYF. Filled out from reference TRBV7-9 and TRBJ2-5, the complete variable domain reads DTGVSQNPRHKITKRGQNVTFRCDPISEHNRLYWYRQTLGQGPEFLTYFQNEAQLEKSRLLSDRFSAERPKGSFSTLEIQRTEQGDSAMYLCASTKGGGAGAQETQYFGPGTRLLVL.

This rearrangement joins TRBV11-2 to TRBJ1-2; D gene unclear. Germline V CDR1 and CDR2: SGHAT, FQNNGV. The CDR3 runs to 15 residues. With 4 bases removed from V and 4 bases from J, the gap between germline ends came to 16 bases. CDR3 in amino acids: CASSWGLISRYGYTF. The CDR3 region has the DNA TGTGCCAGCAGCTGGGGTCTTATCTCTCGCTATGGCTACACCTTC.

This CDR3 reads CASSWTGETQYF. The CDR3 DNA sequence: TGCGCCAGCAGTTGGACAGGGGAGACCCAGTACTTC. The V gene is TRBV5-1, the J gene TRBJ2-5; 8 bases fit TRBD1. The germline V gene has CDR1 SGHRS and CDR2 YFSETQ. CDR3 size: 12 residues. The J segment lost 5 bases and the V segment lost 5 bases, leaving 2 bases of the junction unmatched.

The V call is TRBV2, the J call TRBJ1-2, with 9 bases that match TRBD1. CDR1 and CDR2 (germline): SNHLY, FYNNEI. The CDR3 length is 14 residues. J gave up 5 bases and V 5 bases, and 6 bases lay outside the gene matches. Written as DNA, the CDR3 is TGTGCCAGCAGTCTAGGGACAGGGAAGTATGGCTACACCTTC. Amino acids: CASSLGTGKYGYTF.

This clone has just a few counts. The chain employs TRBV27 and TRBJ1-5; 7 positions match TRBD1. The germline V gene has CDR1 MNHEY and CDR2 SMNVEV (reference sequence). The CDR3 covers 14 residues. Trimming took 6 bases from V and 6 from J; bases not matched to a gene: 8. CDR3 residues: CASSYRQGGQPQHF. The CDR3, as DNA: TGTGCCAGCAGCTACCGACAGGGAGGTCAGCCCCAGCATTTT.

The chain combines TRBV7-2 with TRBJ2-5; D may be TRBD1 or TRBD2 (5 bases each). The germline gives CDR1 SGHTA, CDR2 FQGNSA. V was shortened by 1 base and J by 5 bases, with 11 bases between the two germline ends. The CDR3 spans 14 residues. As DNA, the CDR3 is TGTGCCAGCAGCTTAGGAGGGGTTCGGGAGACCCAGTACTTC. Encoded protein: CASSLGGVRETQYF.

This clone was counted between two and nine times. The chain employs TRBV28 and TRBJ2-1, with a possible D match to TRBD2 (5 bases). Germline V CDR1 and CDR2: MDHEN, SYDVKM. V lost 7 bases, J lost 3 bases, and 16 bases lay in between. This CDR3 has 15 residues. CDR3 residues: CASIPSNGGYNEQFF. CDR3 coding DNA: TGTGCCAGCATACCCTCGAATGGAGGCTACAATGAGCAGTTCTTC.

The rearrangement uses TRBV9 and TRBJ2-1; 8 bases agree with TRBD2. The CDR3 totals 16 residues. V lost 3 bases to trimming and J lost 10 bases; unmatched junction nucleotides: 15. Germline V gene data show CDR1 as SGDLS and CDR2 as YYNGEE. The chain's CDR3 is CASSARTGTSGVEQFF. CDR3 DNA: TGTGCCAGCAGCGCCCGAACCGGGACTAGTGGGGTCGAGCAGTTCTTC.

The genes are TRBV5-1 and TRBJ2-7; TRBD2 might be the D (6 bases). With 4 bases removed from V and 3 bases from J, the gap between germline ends came to 11 bases. Per germline, CDR1 SGHRS and CDR2 YFSETQ. The CDR3 has 13 residues. Here the CDR3 DNA reads TGCGCCAGCAGCCAGGGACTTCTCTACGAGCAGTACTTC. Translating gives CASSQGLLYEQYF.

This chain links TRBV18 with TRBJ1-5; D not resolved. The CDR3 length is 16 residues. The V end was cut by 0 bases, the J end by 4 bases, with 13 bases between. Per germline, CDR1 KGHSH and CDR2 LQKENI. In DNA, the CDR3 is TGTGCCAGCTCACCACCGTTAAGGATAGGTAATCAGCCCCAGCATTTT. This codes for CASSPPLRIGNQPQHF.

This clone has just one count. The V and J genes are TRBV10-3 and TRBJ2-2; TRBD2 matches 8 bases. The CDR3 has 13 amino acids. Looked up from germline, CDR1 is ENHRY and CDR2 is SYGVKD. V was pared by 6 bases and J by 6 bases, with 3 bases of the junction left unmatched. In nucleotides, the CDR3 is TGTGCCATCAGCCGGACTAGCCCCGGGGAGCTGTTTTTT. Protein: CAISRTSPGELFF.

The sample holds many counts of this clone. The identical CDR3 is also encoded by other nucleotide sequences in the sample. The CDR3 coding sequence is TGTGCCAGCAGCCCACGGACAGGTTCCTACAATGAGCAGTTCTTC. The encoded protein is CASSPRTGSYNEQFF. J is TRBJ2-1 and V is TRBV7-6, with TRBD1 identical over 7 bases. The CDR3 spans 15 residues. The J segment lost 1 base and the V segment lost 5 bases, leaving 5 bases of the junction unmatched. The germline gives CDR1 SGHVS, CDR2 FNYEAQ.

The V and J genes are TRBV2 and TRBJ2-3; D could derive from TRBD1 or TRBD2 (6 bases each). The CDR3 consists of 16 residues. Germline values: CDR1 SNHLY, CDR2 FYNNEI. The V end lost 1 base, the J end lost 2 bases, and 13 bases lay between the germline ends. CDR3 in amino acids: CASSEELGGHTDTQYF. DNA for the CDR3: TGTGCCAGCAGTGAAGAGTTGGGGGGACACACAGATACGCAGTATTTT.

This clone has only a few counts. The gene calls are TRBV5-1 and TRBJ1-4, with D possibly being TRBD1 (5 bases). The CDR3 runs to 16 residues. Germline lookup yields CDR1 SGHRS and CDR2 YFSETQ. Deletions cut 7 bases from V and 2 bases from J, with 18 bases between. The CDR3 here is CASALFYRSTNEKLFF. The CDR3 DNA sequence: TGCGCCAGCGCCCTATTCTACAGGAGTACTAATGAAAAACTGTTTTTT.

The chain combines TRBV30 with TRBJ1-2, with D possibly being TRBD1 (6 bases). From germline, CDR1 is GTSNPN and CDR2 SVGIG (reference sequence). The V end lost 5 bases, the J end lost 4 bases, and 11 bases lay between the germline ends. The CDR3 totals 12 residues. CDR3 in DNA: TGTGCCTGGCAGGGGTTCGGCTATGGCTACACCTTC. As protein: CAWQGFGYGYTF.

The table lists this clone with many counts. The gene calls are TRBV7-9 and TRBJ2-1, with D tentatively TRBD1 (6 bases). The CDR3 length is 12 residues. The germline CDR1 and CDR2 sequences are SEHNR and FQNEAQ (reference sequence). Trimming removed 6 bases from V and 5 bases from J, with 8 bases in between. The CDR3 bases are TGTGCCAGCAGTTGGGACAACAATGAGCAGTTCTTC. Residues: CASSWDNNEQFF.

The chain is built from TRBV18 and TRBJ2-3; 8 bases are a match to TRBD2. This CDR3 comprises 16 residues. V lost 2 bases to trimming and J lost 2 bases; unmatched junction nucleotides: 6. Germline V gene sequence: CDR1 KGHSH, CDR2 LQKENI. The chain's CDR3 is CASSPTLAGSTDTQYF. CDR3 bases: TGTGCCAGCTCACCAACCCTAGCGGGCTCCACAGATACGCAGTATTTT. Using reference TRBV18 and TRBJ2-3 for the parts outside the CDR3, the full variable domain is NAGVMQNPRHLVRRRGQEARLRCSPMKGHSHVYWYRQLPEEGLKFMVYLQKENIIDESGMPKERFSAEFPKEGPSILRIQQVVRGDSAAYFCASSPTLAGSTDTQYFGPGTRLTVL.

This chain joins TRBV7-8 and TRBJ2-7; 13 bases are shared with TRBD2. Germline V gene lookup returns CDR1 SGHVS and CDR2 FQNEAQ. There are 15 residues in the CDR3. The V segment lost 5 bases and the J segment 6 bases; nucleotides outside the gene matches: 7. The CDR3 DNA is TGTGCCAGCAGCGCACTAGCGGGAGGGGACGGCGAGCAGTACTTC. As protein: CASSALAGGDGEQYF.

V is TRBV30 and J is TRBJ2-7; the D is unclear. Trimming pared 3 bases from V and 4 bases from J, leaving 10 bases between. Germline CDR1 GTSNPN, CDR2 SVGIG (reference sequence). This CDR3 contains 12 residues. For the CDR3, the DNA is TGTGCCTGGAGCCCCAGCACATACGAGCAGTACTTC. Its protein product is CAWSPSTYEQYF.

This sequence joins TRBV2 and TRBJ2-5, with 9 bases fitting TRBD2. V trimming: 7 bases; J trimming: 5 bases; junction bases outside the gene matches: 2. Germline V gene sequence: CDR1 SNHLY, CDR2 FYNNEI. The CDR3 has 12 residues. The CDR3 DNA follows: TGTGCCAGCATGGCGGGGGGGGAGACCCAGTACTTC. It specifies CASMAGGETQYF. The full variable domain, with the rest looked up from reference TRBV2 and TRBJ2-5, is EPEVTQTPSHQVTQMGQEVILRCVPISNHLYFYWYRQILGQKVEFLVSFYNNEISEKSEIFDDQFSVERPDGSNFTLKIRSTKLEDSAMYFCASMAGGETQYFGPGTRLLVL.

This clone is a singleton in its sample. V gene TRBV19 combines with J gene TRBJ1-1, with a weak D call TRBD1 (5 bases). V was cut by 5 bases and J by 4 bases, with 11 bases left in between. The CDR3 is 13 residues long. CDR1 is LNHDA and CDR2 is SQIVND in the germline V gene (reference sequence). As DNA, the CDR3 is TGTGCCAGTAGTGGTCAGGGCGGCACTGAAGCTTTCTTT. Translated, it gives CASSGQGGTEAFF.

This chain connects TRBV14 to TRBJ1-1, with D unresolved. From germline, CDR1 is SGHDN and CDR2 FVKESK. CDR3 length: 12 amino acids. V lost 3 bases and J 6 bases, leaving 8 bases between the germline ends. This CDR3 reads CASSQTEAEAFF. DNA for the CDR3: TGTGCCAGCAGCCAGACCGAGGCTGAAGCTTTCTTT.

This clone was detected once. This chain joins TRBV7-9 and TRBJ2-6; no firm D call. The CDR3 extends over 16 amino acids. Germline lookup yields CDR1 SEHNR and CDR2 FQNEAQ (reference sequence). Trimming took 5 bases from V and 2 from J, leaving 13 bases between them. DNA of the CDR3: TGTGCCAGCAGCGACGTTCGTGGGGCTGGGGCCAACGTCCTGACTTTC. Its protein product is CASSDVRGAGANVLTF.

The chain is built from TRBV5-3 and TRBJ2-7; D unresolved. TRBV5-3 carries the ORF label, with uncertain function. CDR3 length: 13 residues. Trimming cost V 4 bases and J 7 bases, with 15 bases left between them. The DNA of the CDR3 is TGTGCCAGAAGCCCCAGCCCTCATGGGGAGCAGTACTTC. Protein sequence: CARSPSPHGEQYF.

V is TRBV9 and J is TRBJ2-5; D not resolved. Germline V gene lookup returns CDR1 SGDLS and CDR2 YYNGEE. Trimming left V 3 bases short and J 5 bases short, with 11 bases between. This CDR3 contains 13 residues. CDR3 protein: CASSASPRETQYF. In nucleotides, the CDR3 is TGTGCCAGCAGCGCTTCCCCACGGGAGACCCAGTACTTC.

The genes are TRBV4-3 and TRBJ1-1; D remains unclear. V was cut by 0 bases and J by 4 bases, with 6 bases left in between. Germline-derived CDR1 and CDR2 are LGHNA and YSLEER. This CDR3 is 13 amino acids long. CDR3 loop: CASSQDWGTEAFF. For the CDR3, the DNA is TGCGCCAGCAGCCAAGATTGGGGCACTGAAGCTTTCTTT.

In its sample, this clone was seen many times. This rearrangement joins TRBV7-3 to TRBJ2-1; D remains ambiguous. The CDR3 is 11 amino acids. With 5 bases removed from V and 8 bases from J, the gap between germline ends came to 7 bases. Looked up from germline, CDR1 is SGHTA and CDR2 is FQGTGA. CDR3 in DNA: TGTGCCAGCAGCCCTGGCCATGAGCAGTTCTTC. Translating gives CASSPGHEQFF.

The chain uses TRBV30 and TRBJ1-1; D may be TRBD1 (6 bases). CDR3 length: 13 residues. CDR1 GTSNPN and CDR2 SVGIG come from the germline V gene (reference sequence). With 3 bases removed from V and 10 bases from J, the gap between germline ends came to 18 bases. The CDR3 DNA sequence: TGTGCCTGGAGCCCCCAGGGACACCTGGGAGCTTTCTTT. The encoded protein is CAWSPQGHLGAFF.

The chain links TRBV28 to TRBJ1-1; D remains unclear. CDR1 is MDHEN and CDR2 is SYDVKM in the germline V gene. The V gene lost 3 bases and the J gene lost 6 bases, with 14 bases spanning the gap. This CDR3 region has 14 residues. CDR3 coding DNA: TGTGCCAGCAGTTTCCCCGGGGAAGAGGCTGAAGCTTTCTTT. Translation gives CASSFPGEEAEAFF.